These 22 T cell receptor beta chains were all obtained from the same sample, sequenced in a study of blood T cells in healthy people across ages. Alongside a J-beta primer mix, a sample-barcoded 5' primer served in a second PCR lasting roughly 6 to 11 cycles. MiXCR was run by TCRdb on the 5' RACE reads, yielding one entry per CDR3 protein. The table lists about 1.5 million distinct CDR3 sequences, 40% to 45% of them singletons, with 4% in the top ten. The sequenced material came from blood. The receptors were sampled from a woman between 18 and 30 years old in good health.

The gene calls are TRBV29-1 and TRBJ2-4; perhaps TRBD2 as D (5 bases). CDR1 is SQVTM, CDR2 ANQGSEA, per germline. Trimming pared 5 bases from V and 13 bases from J, leaving 12 bases between. The CDR3 is 10 amino acids. The CDR3 nucleotides read TGCAGCGTTCGGGATAATGAGCAGTACTTC. Protein product: CSVRDNEQYF.

V and J are TRBV12-3 or TRBV12-4 and TRBJ2-3; the match to TRBD2 covers 8 bases. This CDR3 region has 15 residues. The V and J ends lost 6 bases and 4 bases, in that order; junction bases with no gene match: 9. The CDR3 is CASRGLGPSADTQYF. The CDR3 nucleotides read TGTGCCAGCAGGGGACTAGGTCCGAGCGCAGATACGCAGTATTTT.

A few counts support this clonotype. The chain combines TRBV11-2 with TRBJ2-1, with a possible D match to TRBD2 (5 bases). CDR3 length: 12 amino acids. V lost 5 bases, J lost 12 bases, and 14 bases lay in between. Germline V gene lookup returns CDR1 SGHAT and CDR2 FQNNGV. As DNA, the CDR3 is TGTGCCAGCAGCATCAGTAGCGAAGGGCAGTTCTTC. It encodes CASSISSEGQFF.

The V call is TRBV20-1, the J call TRBJ2-6; possible D gene TRBD1, 6 bases. The CDR3 is made up of 14 amino acids. Germline V CDR1 and CDR2: DFQATT, SNEGSKA (reference sequence). V gave up 2 bases and J gave up 2 bases, with 7 bases separating them. The CDR3 nucleotides are TGCAGTGCTAGAAGGGGGACTGGGGCCAACGTCCTGACTTTC. Amino acid sequence: CSARRGTGANVLTF.

The J gene is TRBJ2-1, the V gene TRBV20-1, with 8 positions matching TRBD2. The CDR3 is made up of 14 amino acids. Unmatched junction bases numbered 10, after V lost 5 bases and J lost 7 bases. CDR1 is DFQATT, CDR2 SNEGSKA, per germline (reference sequence). The DNA of the CDR3 is TGCAGTGCTCCCGGGACTAGGCAGTGGAATGAGCAGTTCTTC. This gives the protein CSAPGTRQWNEQFF.

The chain employs TRBV6-1 and TRBJ1-2, with 8 bases lining up with TRBD1. CDR1 and CDR2 from the germline V gene are MNHNS and SASEGT. The CDR3 runs 15 residues. V shed 0 bases, J shed 8 bases, and the junction held 8 bases outside the gene matches. The CDR3 sequence is CASSEAPRTGRGYTF. The CDR3 nucleotides read TGTGCCAGCAGTGAAGCGCCCAGGACAGGGCGCGGCTACACCTTC.

The chain couples TRBV29-1 to TRBJ2-7; no clear D. The V and J ends lost 1 base and 7 bases respectively, with 17 bases between them. Germline V lookup: CDR1 SQVTM, CDR2 ANQGSEA. This CDR3 has 14 residues. As DNA, the CDR3 is TGCAGCGTTGAAGTCCCGAGCTCCTACAATGAGCAGTACTTC. Its translation: CSVEVPSSYNEQYF.

The chain couples TRBV6-1 to TRBJ1-5; D might be TRBD1 (6 bases). This CDR3 comprises 15 residues. V lost 1 base to trimming and J lost 4 bases, with 11 bases between them. Germline-derived CDR1 and CDR2 are MNHNS and SASEGT. CDR3 in amino acids: CASSEDRDPNQPQHF. DNA of the CDR3: TGTGCCAGCAGTGAAGACAGGGACCCGAATCAGCCCCAGCATTTT.

The CDR3 DNA sequence: TGTGCCAGCAGCCAAGAAGCCCCAGATACGCAGTATTTT. It specifies CASSQEAPDTQYF. The chain recombines TRBV3-1 with TRBJ2-3; D call uncertain. This CDR3 is built from 13 residues. Trimming took 0 bases from V and 4 from J, leaving 5 bases between them. Germline V gives CDR1 LGHDT, CDR2 YNNKEL (reference sequence).

The chain has TRBV10-3 and TRBJ2-3; tentatively, D is TRBD2 (6 bases). V was trimmed by 2 bases and J by 1 base, leaving 13 bases between them. Germline assignment: CDR1 ENHRY and CDR2 SYGVKD. This CDR3 has 16 residues. The CDR3: CAISEGRASGTDTQYF. CDR3 in DNA: TGTGCCATCAGTGAGGGTCGTGCTAGCGGCACAGATACGCAGTATTTT.

This clonotype was counted a few times. V usage is TRBV11-2 and J usage is TRBJ2-7; 12 bases match TRBD2. With V trimmed by 5 bases and J by 7 bases, 15 bases remained unmatched. Germline CDR1 reads SGHAT; CDR2 reads FQNNGV. The CDR3 is made up of 17 amino acids. CDR3 loop: CASSKTSGGRTVNEQYF. The CDR3 coding sequence is TGTGCCAGCAGCAAGACTAGCGGGGGCAGAACAGTGAATGAGCAGTACTTC.

The V gene is TRBV24-1, the J gene TRBJ2-5, with TRBD2 identical over 9 bases. Germline lookup yields CDR1 KGHDR and CDR2 SFDVKD. Trimming removed 3 bases from V and 4 bases from J; junction bases left unmatched: 5. This CDR3 comprises 15 residues. The CDR3 region is CATSDPGLALETQYF. In nucleotides, the CDR3 is TGTGCCACCAGTGATCCGGGACTAGCTTTAGAGACCCAGTACTTC.

The CDR3 spells CATSKQGNTQYF. The DNA of the CDR3 is TGTGCCACCAGCAAGCAGGGGAATACGCAGTATTTT. The chain recombines TRBV15 with TRBJ2-3; a possible D gene is TRBD1 (6 bases). CDR3 length: 12 amino acids. V was shortened by 4 bases and J by 7 bases, with 9 bases between the two germline ends. CDR1 is LNHNV, CDR2 YYDKDF, per germline (reference sequence).

The chain is built from TRBV6-2 or TRBV6-3 and TRBJ1-4; D might be TRBD1 (5 bases). CDR3 length: 14 residues. The germline V and J ends were trimmed by 6 bases and 8 bases, with 16 bases remaining between them. Germline CDR1 is MNHEY and CDR2 is SVGEGT. The CDR3 DNA follows: TGTGCCAGCAGCAACAGGCTACGCATCGAAAAACTGTTTTTT. Amino acid sequence: CASSNRLRIEKLFF.

Only a few counts were recorded for this clonotype. The chain combines TRBV11-2 with TRBJ2-5, with 7 bases that match TRBD1. J was trimmed by 1 base and V by 3 bases; bases with no gene match: 5. Germline V gene data show CDR1 as SGHAT and CDR2 as FQNNGV. This CDR3 is built from 15 residues. Here the CDR3 DNA reads TGTGCCAGCAGCTTTTACAGGGGATTCCAAGAGACCCAGTACTTC. It codes for CASSFYRGFQETQYF.

This clonotype occurred once. V usage is TRBV21-1 and J usage is TRBJ2-5. TRBV21-1 is described as a pseudogene. The CDR3 runs to 13 residues. CDR3 in DNA: TGTGCCAGCAGCAAAGGATCGCGGGAGACCCAGTACTTC. Its protein product is CASSKGSRETQYF.

V usage is TRBV20-1 and J usage is TRBJ2-5; D ambiguous. The CDR3 sequence is 12 residues long. Trimming shortened V by 5 bases and J by 5 bases, and 12 bases separated the two germline ends. Germline CDR1 DFQATT, CDR2 SNEGSKA (reference sequence). The CDR3: CSAPTGGETQYF. In DNA, the CDR3 is TGCAGTGCTCCGACTGGCGGCGAGACCCAGTACTTC.

This clonotype was picked up a small number of times. This chain links TRBV12-3 or TRBV12-4 with TRBJ2-5; D call uncertain. The CDR3 extends over 15 amino acids. Trimming pared 7 bases from V and 5 bases from J, leaving 20 bases between. The CDR3 sequence is CASTPSAYARETQYF. The CDR3 DNA follows: TGTGCCAGCACCCCGAGTGCCTATGCGCGGGAGACCCAGTACTTC.

The genes are TRBV24-1 and TRBJ2-3; TRBD2 is a possible D gene (6 bases). CDR3 length equals 14 residues. CDR1 is KGHDR, CDR2 SFDVKD, per germline. The germline V and J ends were trimmed by 5 bases and 3 bases, with 11 bases remaining between them. The CDR3 DNA reads TGTGCCACCAGTGGCAGGGCGGGGACAGATACGCAGTATTTT. This gives the protein CATSGRAGTDTQYF.

The CDR3 loop reads CASSYSSANLYGYTF. As DNA, the CDR3 is TGTGCCAGCAGTTATTCGTCCGCAAACCTCTATGGCTACACCTTC. The V gene is TRBV6-5, the J gene TRBJ1-2, with D uncertain. Trimming removed 3 bases at V and 4 bases at J, with 15 bases between. The CDR3 is 15 amino acids. In germline, CDR1 is MNHEY, CDR2 SVGAGI.

V and J are TRBV12-3 or TRBV12-4 and TRBJ2-3; 8 nucleotides agree with TRBD1. The CDR3 runs to 17 residues. The V gene end was trimmed by 4 bases and the J gene end by 3 bases; junction bases not matched to a gene: 12. The CDR3 bases are TGTGCCAGCAGTTCCTCAGCCGGGACAGGACAGACAGATACGCAGTATTTT. Its translation: CASSSSAGTGQTDTQYF.

This chain links TRBV6-2 or TRBV6-3 with TRBJ1-5, with D perhaps matching TRBD1 (5 bases). CDR1 MNHEY and CDR2 SVGEGT come from the germline V gene. Between the trimmed V and J ends, which lost 10 bases and 0 bases, there was a span of 16 bases. This CDR3 contains 15 residues. The CDR3 nucleotides are TGTGCCACCCGGACCAGGGACTATAGCAATCAGCCCCAGCATTTT. This encodes CATRTRDYSNQPQHF.